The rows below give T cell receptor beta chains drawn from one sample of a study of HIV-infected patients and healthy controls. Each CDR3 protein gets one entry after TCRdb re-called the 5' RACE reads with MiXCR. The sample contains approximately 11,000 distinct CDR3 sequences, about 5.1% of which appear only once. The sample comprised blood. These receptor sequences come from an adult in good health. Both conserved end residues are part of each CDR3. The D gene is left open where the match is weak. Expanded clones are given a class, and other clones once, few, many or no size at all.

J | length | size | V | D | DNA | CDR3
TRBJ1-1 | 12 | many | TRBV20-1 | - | TGCAGTGCCCCCGGCGGGGGCACTGAAGCTTTCTTT | CSAPGGGTEAFF
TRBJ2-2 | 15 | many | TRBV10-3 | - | TGTGCCATCAGTGAGGGGGTCGGCCAAGGAGAAGAGCTGTTTTTT | CAISEGVGQGEELFF
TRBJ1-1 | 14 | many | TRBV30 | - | TGTGCCTGGAGCGGGGCGTCTCTGAACACTGAAGCTTTCTTT | CAWSGASLNTEAFF
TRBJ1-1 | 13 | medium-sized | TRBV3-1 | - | TGTGCCAGCAGCCCCGACGAAAACACTGAAGCTTTCTTT | CASSPDENTEAFF
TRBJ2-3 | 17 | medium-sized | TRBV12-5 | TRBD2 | TGTGCTAGTGGTTTCGACTCGACTAGCGGGGACACAGATACGCAGTATTTT | CASGFDSTSGDTDTQYF
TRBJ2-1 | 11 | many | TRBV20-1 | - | TGCAGTGCGACCCCCCACAATGAGCAGTTCTTC | CSATPHNEQFF
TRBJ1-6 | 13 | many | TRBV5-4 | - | TGTGCCAGCAGTTATCCGGGCCTCACACCCCTCCACTTT | CASSYPGLTPLHF
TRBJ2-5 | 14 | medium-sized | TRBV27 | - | TGTGCCAGCAGTTATCGAGACGCCAAAGAGACCCAGTACTTC | CASSYRDAKETQYF
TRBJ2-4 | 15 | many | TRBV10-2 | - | TGCGCCAGCAGTGAGTCCCAGGGTGGCAAAAACATTCAGTACTTC | CASSESQGGKNIQYF
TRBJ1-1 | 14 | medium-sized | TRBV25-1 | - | TGTGCCAGCAGTGACCCGGGGAGGAGCACTGAAGCTTTCTTT | CASSDPGRSTEAFF
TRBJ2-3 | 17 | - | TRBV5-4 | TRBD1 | TGTGCCAGCAGCTTGCAATTGGCAGGGGGTAGCACAGATACGCAGTATTTT | CASSLQLAGGSTDTQYF
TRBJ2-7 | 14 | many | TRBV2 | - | TGTGCCAGCACAACCACGAGGGGGGTATACGAGCAGTACTTC | CASTTTRGVYEQYF
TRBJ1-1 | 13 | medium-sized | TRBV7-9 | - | TGTGCCAGCAGGCTCTTAGGACAGCCTGAAGCTTTCTTT | CASRLLGQPEAFF
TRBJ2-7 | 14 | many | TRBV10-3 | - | TGTGCCATCAGGAGCGGACTGGACTCCTACGAGCAGTACTTC | CAIRSGLDSYEQYF
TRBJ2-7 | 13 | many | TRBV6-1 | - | TGTGCCAGCAGTGAGGCGGGTTCCTACGAGCAGTACTTC | CASSEAGSYEQYF
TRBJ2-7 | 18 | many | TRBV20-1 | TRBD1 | TGCAGTGCTAGAGATACCGGGACAGGTTATTACCCGGGGTACGAGCAGTACTTC | CSARDTGTGYYPGYEQYF
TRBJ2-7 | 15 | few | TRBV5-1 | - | TGCGCCAGCAGCCACGGACTTACCTACGGGGACGAGCAGTACTTC | CASSHGLTYGDEQYF
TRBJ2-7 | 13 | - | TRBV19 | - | TGTGCCAGCGGACAGCCGAGCTCCTACGAGCAGTACTTC | CASGQPSSYEQYF
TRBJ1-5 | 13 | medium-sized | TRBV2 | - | TGTGCCAGCAGAGCCCATGGCAATCAGCCCCAGCATTTT | CASRAHGNQPQHF
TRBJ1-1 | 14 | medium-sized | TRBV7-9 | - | TGTGCCAGCAGCTTCGAGGGGGTGGGCACTGAAGCTTTCTTT | CASSFEGVGTEAFF
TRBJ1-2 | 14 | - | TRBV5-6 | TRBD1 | TGTGCCAGCAGCTTGGACAGGGGCCGCGTAGGCTACACCTTC | CASSLDRGRVGYTF
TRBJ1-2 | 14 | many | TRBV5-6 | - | TGTGCCAGCAGCTTAGGCAGGGGTGGCTATGGCTACACCTTC | CASSLGRGGYGYTF
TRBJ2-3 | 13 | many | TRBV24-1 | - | TGTGCCACTGGGGACCCGAGCACAGATACGCAGTATTTT | CATGDPSTDTQYF
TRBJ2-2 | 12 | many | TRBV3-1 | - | TGTGCCAGCAGCAACACCCACGGGGAGCTGTTTTTT | CASSNTHGELFF
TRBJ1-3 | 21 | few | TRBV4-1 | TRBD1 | TGCGCCAGCAGCCAAGCCTTATGGACCTGGACAGGGAGGGAAGCTGGAAACACCATATATTTT | CASSQALWTWTGREAGNTIYF
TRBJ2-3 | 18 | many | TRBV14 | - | TGTGCCAGCAGCACGGGGGACAGATACTCTCGATTCACAGATACGCAGTATTTT | CASSTGDRYSRFTDTQYF
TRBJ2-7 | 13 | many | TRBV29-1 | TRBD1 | TGCAGCGTTGAATCTACAGGGGGCAACGAGCAGTACTTC | CSVESTGGNEQYF
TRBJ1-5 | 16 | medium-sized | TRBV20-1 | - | TGCAGTGCTAGAGATTATCCGACAAATAGCAATCAGCCCCAGCATTTT | CSARDYPTNSNQPQHF
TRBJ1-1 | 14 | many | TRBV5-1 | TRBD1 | TGCGCCAGCAGCTTACAGGGGGTGAACACTGAAGCTTTCTTT | CASSLQGVNTEAFF
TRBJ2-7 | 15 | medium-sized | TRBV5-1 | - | TGCGCCAGCAGCTTGGCCCGAACAGGGTCCCACGAGCAGTACTTC | CASSLARTGSHEQYF
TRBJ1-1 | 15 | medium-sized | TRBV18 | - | TGTGCCAGCTCACAGGAAACAGGAAAGGGCACTGAAGCTTTCTTT | CASSQETGKGTEAFF
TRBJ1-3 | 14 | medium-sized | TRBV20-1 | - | TGCAGTGCCCCTGACCGATCGTATGGAAACACCATATATTTT | CSAPDRSYGNTIYF
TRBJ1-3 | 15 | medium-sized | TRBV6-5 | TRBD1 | TGTGCCAGCAGCCCTACCGACAGGGTAGGAAACACCATATATTTT | CASSPTDRVGNTIYF
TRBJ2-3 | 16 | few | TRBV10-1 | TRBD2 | TGCGCCAGCAGTGCTGGACTAGCGGCCAGCACAGATACGCAGTATTTT | CASSAGLAASTDTQYF
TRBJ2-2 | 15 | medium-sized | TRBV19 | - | TGTGCCAGTAGGCCAGCCAGGGACGACACCGGGGAGCTGTTTTTT | CASRPARDDTGELFF
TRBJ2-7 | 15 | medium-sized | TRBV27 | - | TGTGCCAGCAGTCCTTCGCCAGCGAGCTCCTACGAGCAGTACTTC | CASSPSPASSYEQYF
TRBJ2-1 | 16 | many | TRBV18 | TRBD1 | TGTGCCAGCTCACCACAAACAGGGGGCGCGGGCAATGAGCAGTTCTTC | CASSPQTGGAGNEQFF
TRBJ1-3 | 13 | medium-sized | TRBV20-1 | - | TGCAGTGCTAGAACAGGGTCCCGAAACACCATATATTTT | CSARTGSRNTIYF
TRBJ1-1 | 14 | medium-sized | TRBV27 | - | TGTGCCAGCAGTTCTACGACAGCGAACACTGAAGCTTTCTTT | CASSSTTANTEAFF
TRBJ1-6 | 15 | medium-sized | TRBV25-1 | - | TGTGCCAGCAGCCCCAACGGGAAGGGGAGGTCACCCCTCCACTTT | CASSPNGKGRSPLHF
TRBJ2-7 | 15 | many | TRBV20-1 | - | TGCAGTGCTCCCTTGTCCTCGGGGACCTCCTACGAGCAGTACTTC | CSAPLSSGTSYEQYF
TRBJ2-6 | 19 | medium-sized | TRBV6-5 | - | TGTGCCAGCAGTTACCGGCCCCCGGGGTCTAGCTCTGGGGCCAACGTCCTGACTTTC | CASSYRPPGSSSGANVLTF
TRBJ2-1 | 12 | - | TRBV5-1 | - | TGCGCCAGCAGCCCTCAGGGGTATGAGCAGTTCTTC | CASSPQGYEQFF
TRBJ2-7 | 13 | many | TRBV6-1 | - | TGTGCCAACCGGGACGGCAACTCCTACGAGCAGTACTTC | CANRDGNSYEQYF